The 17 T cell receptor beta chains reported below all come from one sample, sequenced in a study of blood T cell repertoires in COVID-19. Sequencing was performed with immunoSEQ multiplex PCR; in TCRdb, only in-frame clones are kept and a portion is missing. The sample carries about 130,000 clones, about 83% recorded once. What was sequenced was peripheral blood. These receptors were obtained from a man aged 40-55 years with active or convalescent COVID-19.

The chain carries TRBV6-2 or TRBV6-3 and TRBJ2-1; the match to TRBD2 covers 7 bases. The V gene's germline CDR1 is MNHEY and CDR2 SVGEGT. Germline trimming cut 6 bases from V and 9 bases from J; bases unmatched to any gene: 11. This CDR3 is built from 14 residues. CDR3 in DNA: TGTGCCAGCAGCATCCGGGGAGGGAGCGGTGAGCAGTTCTTC. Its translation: CASSIRGGSGEQFF.

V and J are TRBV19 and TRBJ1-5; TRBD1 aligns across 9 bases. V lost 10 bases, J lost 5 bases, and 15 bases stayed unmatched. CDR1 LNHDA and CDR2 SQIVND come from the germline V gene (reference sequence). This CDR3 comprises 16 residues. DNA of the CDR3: TGTGCCACCGCCTCTATGGGACAGGGAGGGGATCAGCCCCAGCATTTT. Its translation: CATASMGQGGDQPQHF.

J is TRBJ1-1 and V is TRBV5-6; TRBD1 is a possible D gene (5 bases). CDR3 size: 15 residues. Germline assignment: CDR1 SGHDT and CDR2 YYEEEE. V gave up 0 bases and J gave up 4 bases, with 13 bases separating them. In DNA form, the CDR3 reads TGTGCCAGCAGCTTGGACCCAGGGATGGGCACTGAAGCTTTCTTT. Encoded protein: CASSLDPGMGTEAFF.

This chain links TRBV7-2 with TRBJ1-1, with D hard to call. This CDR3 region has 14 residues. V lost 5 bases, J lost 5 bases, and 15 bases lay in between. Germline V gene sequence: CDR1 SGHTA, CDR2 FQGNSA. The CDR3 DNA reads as TGTGCCAGCAGCAGTCGGGAAACGGCTACTGAAGCTTTCTTT. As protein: CASSSRETATEAFF.

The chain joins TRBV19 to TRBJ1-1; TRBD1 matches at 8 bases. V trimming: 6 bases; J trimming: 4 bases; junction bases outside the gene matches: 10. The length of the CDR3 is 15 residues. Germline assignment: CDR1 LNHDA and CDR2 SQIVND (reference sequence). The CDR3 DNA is TGTGCCAGTAGGGGACAGGCTGTCGGGGGCACTGAAGCTTTCTTT. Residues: CASRGQAVGGTEAFF.

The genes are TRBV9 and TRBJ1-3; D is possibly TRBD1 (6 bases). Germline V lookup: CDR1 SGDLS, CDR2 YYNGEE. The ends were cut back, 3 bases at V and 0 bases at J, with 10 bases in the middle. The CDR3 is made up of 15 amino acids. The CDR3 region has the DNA TGTGCCAGCAGCGGGACAGCTAGCTCTGGAAACACCATATATTTT. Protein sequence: CASSGTASSGNTIYF.

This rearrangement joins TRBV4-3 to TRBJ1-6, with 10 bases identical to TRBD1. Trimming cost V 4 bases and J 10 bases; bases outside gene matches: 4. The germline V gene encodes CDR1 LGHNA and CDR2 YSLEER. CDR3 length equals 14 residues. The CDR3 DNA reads TGCGCCAGCAGCCGGGACAGGGGATTCTCACCCCTCCACTTT. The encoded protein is CASSRDRGFSPLHF.

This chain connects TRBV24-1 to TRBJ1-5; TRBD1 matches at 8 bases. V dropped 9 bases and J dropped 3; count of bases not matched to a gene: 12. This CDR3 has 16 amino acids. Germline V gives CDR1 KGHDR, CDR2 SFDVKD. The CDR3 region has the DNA TGTGCCACCGGGCACGGACAGGGTAAAAACAATCAGCCCCAGCATTTT. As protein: CATGHGQGKNNQPQHF.

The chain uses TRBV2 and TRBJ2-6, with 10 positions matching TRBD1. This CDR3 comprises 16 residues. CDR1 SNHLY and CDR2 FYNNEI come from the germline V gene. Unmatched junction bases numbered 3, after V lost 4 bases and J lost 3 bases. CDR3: CASSAGQGVGANVLTF. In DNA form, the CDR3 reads TGTGCCAGCAGTGCCGGACAGGGGGTTGGGGCCAACGTCCTGACTTTC.

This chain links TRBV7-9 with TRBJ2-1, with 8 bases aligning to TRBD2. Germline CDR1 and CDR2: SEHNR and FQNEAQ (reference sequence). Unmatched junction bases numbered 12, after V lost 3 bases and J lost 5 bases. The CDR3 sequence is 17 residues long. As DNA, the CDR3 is TGTGCCAGCAGCTTTACCCTCCGGCGGGGGGCTGACAATGAGCAGTTCTTC. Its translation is CASSFTLRRGADNEQFF. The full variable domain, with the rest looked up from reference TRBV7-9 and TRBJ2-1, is DTGVSQNPRHKITKRGQNVTFRCDPISEHNRLYWYRQTLGQGPEFLTYFQNEAQLEKSRLLSDRFSAERPKGSFSTLEIQRTEQGDSAMYLCASSFTLRRGADNEQFFGPGTRLTVL.

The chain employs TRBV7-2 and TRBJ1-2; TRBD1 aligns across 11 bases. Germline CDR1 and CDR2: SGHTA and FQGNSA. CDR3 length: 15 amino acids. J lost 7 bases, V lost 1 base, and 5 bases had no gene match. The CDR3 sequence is CASSLGTGGLGGYTF. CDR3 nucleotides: TGTGCCAGCAGCTTAGGGACAGGGGGCTTGGGTGGCTACACCTTC.

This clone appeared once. The CDR3 is CASSLSISGGARETQYF. The CDR3, as DNA: TGTGCCAGCAGTTTATCGATAAGCGGGGGGGCCCGGGAGACCCAGTACTTC. The chain carries TRBV27 and TRBJ2-5, with 10 positions matching TRBD2. The junction had 9 bases not matched to a gene; V was cut back by 0 bases and J by 5 bases. This CDR3 has 17 residues. Germline CDR1 reads MNHEY; CDR2 reads SMNVEV (reference sequence).

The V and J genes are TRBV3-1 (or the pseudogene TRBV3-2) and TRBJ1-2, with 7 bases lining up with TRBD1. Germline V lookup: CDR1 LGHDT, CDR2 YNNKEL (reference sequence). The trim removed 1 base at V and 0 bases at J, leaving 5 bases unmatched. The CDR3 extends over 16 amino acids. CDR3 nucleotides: TGTGCCAGCAGCCAAGGTTTGCAGGGGGCTAACTATGGCTACACCTTC. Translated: CASSQGLQGANYGYTF.

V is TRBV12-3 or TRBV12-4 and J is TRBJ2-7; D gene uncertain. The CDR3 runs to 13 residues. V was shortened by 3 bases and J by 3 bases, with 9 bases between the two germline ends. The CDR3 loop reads CASSLQPGYEQYF. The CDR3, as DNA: TGTGCCAGCAGTTTGCAACCGGGCTACGAGCAGTACTTC.

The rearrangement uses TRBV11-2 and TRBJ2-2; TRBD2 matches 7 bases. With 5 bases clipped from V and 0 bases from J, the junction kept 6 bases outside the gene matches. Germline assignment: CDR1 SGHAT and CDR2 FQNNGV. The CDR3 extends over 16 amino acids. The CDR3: CASSPLGGANTGELFF. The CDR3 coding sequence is TGTGCCAGCAGCCCCTTGGGGGGGGCGAACACCGGGGAGCTGTTTTTT.

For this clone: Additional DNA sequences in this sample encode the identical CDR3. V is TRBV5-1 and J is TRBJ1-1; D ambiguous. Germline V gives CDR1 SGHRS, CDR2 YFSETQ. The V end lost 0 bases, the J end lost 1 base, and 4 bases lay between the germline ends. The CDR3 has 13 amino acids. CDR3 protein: CASSLAGNTEAFF. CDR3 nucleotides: TGCGCCAGCAGCTTGGCCGGGAACACTGAAGCTTTCTTT. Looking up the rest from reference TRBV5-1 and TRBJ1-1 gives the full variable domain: KAGVTQTPRYLIKTRGQQVTLSCSPISGHRSVSWYQQTPGQGLQFLFEYFSETQRNKGNFPGRFSGRQFSNSRSEMNVSTLELGDSALYLCASSLAGNTEAFFGQGTRLTVV.

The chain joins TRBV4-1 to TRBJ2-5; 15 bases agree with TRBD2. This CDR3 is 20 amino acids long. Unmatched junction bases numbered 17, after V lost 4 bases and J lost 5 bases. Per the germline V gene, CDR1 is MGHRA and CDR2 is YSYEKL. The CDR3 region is CASSRDLGLAGGDSQETQYF. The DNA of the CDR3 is TGCGCCAGCAGCCGAGACCTAGGACTAGCGGGGGGGGACTCCCAGGAGACCCAGTACTTC.